These 9 T cell receptor beta chains were sequenced from one sample in a study of shared clonotypes between healthy human individuals. Clones were sequenced by immunoSEQ multiplex PCR, and TCRdb holds only the in-frame ones, with some missing. The sample has roughly 2 million clones, 85% to 95% seen once. The sample was naive CD4+ T cells sorted from blood. Documented subset: CD45RA+ positively selected. Receptors originate from a man in his late teens or twenties in good health.

The chain carries TRBV7-2 and TRBJ2-1, with a possible D match to TRBD2 (6 bases). This CDR3 is built from 16 residues. V lost 2 bases and J lost 9, with 20 bases in between. Germline V lookup: CDR1 SGHTA, CDR2 FQGNSA. DNA for the CDR3: TGTGCCAGCAGCTTATTCGGACTAACCGGGCGGGTTGAGCAGTTCTTC. It translates to CASSLFGLTGRVEQFF.

V usage is TRBV6-5 and J usage is TRBJ2-6, with no clear D. The CDR3 is 14 residues long. V was shortened by 7 bases and J by 0 bases, with 7 bases between the two germline ends. The V gene's germline CDR1 is MNHEY and CDR2 SVGAGI. The CDR3 is CASTWVSGANVLTF. CDR3 nucleotides: TGTGCCAGCACCTGGGTCTCTGGGGCCAACGTCCTGACTTTC.

Here the CDR3 DNA reads TGTGCCAGCTCACCTGGGACCCGACCCTACGAGCAGTACTTC. Its protein is CASSPGTRPYEQYF. The chain recombines TRBV18 with TRBJ2-7, with D perhaps being TRBD1 or TRBD2 (5 bases each). CDR3 length equals 14 residues. The V gene lost 3 bases and the J gene lost 2 bases, with 11 bases spanning the gap. The germline V gene has CDR1 KGHSH and CDR2 LQKENI.

This chain uses TRBV6-6 with TRBJ1-5, with D unresolved. The ends were cut back, 4 bases at V and 3 bases at J, with 13 bases in the middle. Germline CDR1 MNHNY, CDR2 SVGAGI (reference sequence). CDR3 length: 15 residues. CDR3 in amino acids: CASSSEGGINQPQHF. In DNA form, the CDR3 reads TGTGCCAGCAGTTCCGAAGGAGGTATCAATCAGCCCCAGCATTTT.

The chain links TRBV10-3 to TRBJ2-5; D may be TRBD2 (6 bases). Germline assignment: CDR1 ENHRY and CDR2 SYGVKD. The CDR3 length is 13 residues. Trimming removed 4 bases from V and 1 base from J, with 7 bases in between. CDR3 sequence: CAISGTTQETQYF. The CDR3 bases are TGTGCCATCAGTGGGACTACCCAAGAGACCCAGTACTTC.

The chain joins TRBV29-1 to TRBJ2-7; D possibly corresponds to TRBD2 (7 bases). The CDR3 is made up of 14 amino acids. V gave up 6 bases and J gave up 3 bases, with 18 bases separating them. CDR1 is SQVTM, CDR2 ANQGSEA, per germline. The DNA for the CDR3 is TGCAGCGTCGGGTTAGGGGGGGAGAACTACGAGCAGTACTTC. Its protein is CSVGLGGENYEQYF.

The genes are TRBV21-1 and TRBJ1-2. TRBV21-1 is recorded as a pseudogene. The CDR3 extends over 12 amino acids. The CDR3, as DNA: TGTGCCAGCAGCCCTCTCCCTTATGGCTACACCTTC. Protein sequence: CASSPLPYGYTF.

The chain combines TRBV5-4 with TRBJ2-1, with TRBD2 matching over 7 bases. Germline trimming cut 2 bases from V and 4 bases from J; bases unmatched to any gene: 6. Germline CDR1 reads SGHNT; CDR2 reads YYREEE (reference sequence). The CDR3 contains 15 residues. The CDR3 bases are TGTGCCAGCAGCTTATATAGCGGGCATTACAATGAGCAGTTCTTC. Residues: CASSLYSGHYNEQFF.

The chain is built from TRBV7-8 and TRBJ2-7; 7 bases line up with TRBD1. The germline V gene encodes CDR1 SGHVS and CDR2 FQNEAQ. J gave up 4 bases and V 7 bases, and 10 bases lay outside the gene matches. The CDR3 totals 14 residues. Written as DNA, the CDR3 is TGTGCCAGCACCGAGTCGGGACAGCATTACGAGCAGTACTTC. As protein: CASTESGQHYEQYF.